Sequencing of this TCR beta chain was carried out in a study of T cells after yellow fever vaccination. CDR3 length equals 15 residues. The V end was cut by 0 bases, the J end by 2 bases, with 7 bases between. From germline, CDR1 is KGHDR and CDR2 SFDVKD. Each CDR3 protein is one row after TCRdb ran MiXCR on the 5' RACE reads. The sample lists approximately 580,000 distinct CDR3 sequences, about a sixth occurring once. This clonotype appeared a single time. The source material was PBMCs, sampled 5 days after the first yellow fever vaccination. The receptor was isolated from a man between 18 and 35 years old who received the YFV17D yellow fever vaccine. The V call is TRBV24-1, the J call TRBJ2-1, with D unresolved. The CDR3 nucleotides are TGTGCCACCAGTGATTTGGGAACAGCCTACAATGAGCAGTTCTTC. Translation gives CATSDLGTAYNEQFF.